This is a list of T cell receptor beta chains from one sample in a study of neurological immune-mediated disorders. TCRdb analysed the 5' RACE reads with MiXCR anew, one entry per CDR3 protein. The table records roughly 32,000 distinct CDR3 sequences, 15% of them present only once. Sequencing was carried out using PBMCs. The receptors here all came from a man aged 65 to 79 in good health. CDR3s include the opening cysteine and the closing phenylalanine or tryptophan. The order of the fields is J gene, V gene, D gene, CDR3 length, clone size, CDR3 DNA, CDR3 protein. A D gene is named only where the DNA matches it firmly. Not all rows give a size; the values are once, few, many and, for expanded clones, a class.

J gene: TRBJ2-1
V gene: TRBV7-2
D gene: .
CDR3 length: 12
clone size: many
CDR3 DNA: TGTGCCAGCAGCCCAAGATACAATGAGCAGTTCTTC
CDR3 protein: CASSPRYNEQFF

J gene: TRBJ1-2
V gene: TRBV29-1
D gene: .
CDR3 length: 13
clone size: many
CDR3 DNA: TGCAGCGTTATGGAAGACGCTAACTATGGCTACACCTTC
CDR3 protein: CSVMEDANYGYTF

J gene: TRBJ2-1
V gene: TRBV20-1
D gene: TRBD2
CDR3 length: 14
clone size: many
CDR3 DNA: TGCAGTGCCCGAGCGAGCGGGGGAATGTATGAGCAGTTCTTC
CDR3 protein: CSARASGGMYEQFF

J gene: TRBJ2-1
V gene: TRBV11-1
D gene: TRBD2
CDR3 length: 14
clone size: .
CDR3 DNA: TGTGCCAGCAAAGGGACTAGCGGGGGAAGAGAGCAGTTCTTC
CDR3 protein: CASKGTSGGREQFF

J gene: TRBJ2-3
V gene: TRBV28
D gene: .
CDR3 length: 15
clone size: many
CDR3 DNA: TGTGCCAGCAGTTTGAGGACGGCCGGTAGGGATACGCAGTATTTT
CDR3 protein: CASSLRTAGRDTQYF

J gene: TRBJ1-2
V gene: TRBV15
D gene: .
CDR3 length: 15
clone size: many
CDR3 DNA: TGTGCCACCAGCAGAGATCTGGGGGGAGGCTATGGCTACACCTTC
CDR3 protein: CATSRDLGGGYGYTF

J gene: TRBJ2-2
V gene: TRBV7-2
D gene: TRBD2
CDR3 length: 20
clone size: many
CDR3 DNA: TGTGCCAGCAGCTTAGCGGGCTTATTAGCGGGGGGGTTGAACACCGGGGAGCTGTTTTTT
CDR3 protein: CASSLAGLLAGGLNTGELFF

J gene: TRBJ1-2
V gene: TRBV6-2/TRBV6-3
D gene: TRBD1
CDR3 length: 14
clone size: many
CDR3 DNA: TGTGCCAGCAGATCGGGCGGACAGGGTCGTGGCTACACCTTC
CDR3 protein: CASRSGGQGRGYTF

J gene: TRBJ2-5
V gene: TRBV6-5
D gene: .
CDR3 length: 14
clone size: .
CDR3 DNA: TGTGCCAGCAGTTCCCCCGGGGTACCTGGGACCCAGTACTTC
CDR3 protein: CASSSPGVPGTQYF

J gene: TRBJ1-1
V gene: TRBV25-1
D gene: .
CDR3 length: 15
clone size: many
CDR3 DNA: TGTGCCAGCAGTGAATCGGGACGGACTGGGGCTGAAGCTTTCTTT
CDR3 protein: CASSESGRTGAEAFF

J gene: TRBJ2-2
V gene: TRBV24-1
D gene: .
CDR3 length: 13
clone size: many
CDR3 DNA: TGTGCCACCAGTGATTTGATGACCGGGGAGCTGTTTTTT
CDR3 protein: CATSDLMTGELFF

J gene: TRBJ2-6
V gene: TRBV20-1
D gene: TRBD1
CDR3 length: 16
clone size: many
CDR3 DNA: TGCAGTGCTAGTCCAGGGGGCCGCTCTGGGGCCAACGTCCTGACTTTC
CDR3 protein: CSASPGGRSGANVLTF

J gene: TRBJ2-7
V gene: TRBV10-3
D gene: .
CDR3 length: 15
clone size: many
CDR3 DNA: TGTGCCATCACCCCTGGAGACAAGGGGTCCTACGAGCAGTACTTC
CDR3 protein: CAITPGDKGSYEQYF

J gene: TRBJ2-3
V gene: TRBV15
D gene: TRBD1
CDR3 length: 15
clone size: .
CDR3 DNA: TGTGCCACCAGCCCGAGGACAGGGTTGACAGATACGCAGTATTTT
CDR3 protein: CATSPRTGLTDTQYF

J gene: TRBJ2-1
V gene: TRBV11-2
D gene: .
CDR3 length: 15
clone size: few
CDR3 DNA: TGTGCCAGCAGCTTAGGGGGGATGTCCTACAATGAGCAGTTCTTC
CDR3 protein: CASSLGGMSYNEQFF

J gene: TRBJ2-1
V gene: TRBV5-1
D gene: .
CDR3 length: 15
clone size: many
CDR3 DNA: TGCGCCAGCAGCTTGGGCGACTTTACAGCCAATGAGCAGTTCTTC
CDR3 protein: CASSLGDFTANEQFF

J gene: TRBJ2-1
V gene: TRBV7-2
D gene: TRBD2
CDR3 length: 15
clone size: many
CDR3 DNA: TGTGCCAGCAGCTTAGCCGGGGGGGTGCCCAATGAGCAGTTCTTC
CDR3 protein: CASSLAGGVPNEQFF

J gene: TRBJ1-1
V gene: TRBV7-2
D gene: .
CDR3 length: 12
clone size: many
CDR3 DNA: TGTGCCAGCAGCCAGATTAACACTGAAGCTTTCTTT
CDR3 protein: CASSQINTEAFF

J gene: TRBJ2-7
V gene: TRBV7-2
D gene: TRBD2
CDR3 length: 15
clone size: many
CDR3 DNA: TGTGCCAGCAGCTTAATGAGCGGGGGGGCAAGAGAGCAGTACTTC
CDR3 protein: CASSLMSGGAREQYF

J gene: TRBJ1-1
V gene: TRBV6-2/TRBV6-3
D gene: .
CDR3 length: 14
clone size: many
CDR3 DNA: TGTGCCAGCAGTTACCTCGGGGGGAACACTGAAGCTTTCTTT
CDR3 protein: CASSYLGGNTEAFF

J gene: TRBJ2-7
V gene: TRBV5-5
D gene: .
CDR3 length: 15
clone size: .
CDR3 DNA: TGTGCCAACAGCTCGGCATGGAGGAGCTCCTACGAGCAGTACTTC
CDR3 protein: CANSSAWRSSYEQYF

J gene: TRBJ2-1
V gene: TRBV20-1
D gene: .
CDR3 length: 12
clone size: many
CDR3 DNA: TGCAGTGTTTGGACCATTTACAATGAGCAGTTCTTC
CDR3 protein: CSVWTIYNEQFF

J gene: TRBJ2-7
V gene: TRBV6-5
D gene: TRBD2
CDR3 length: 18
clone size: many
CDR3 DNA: TGTGCCAGCAGTTACTCGGTTAGTCGGCTAGCGGCCTCCTACGAGCAGTACTTC
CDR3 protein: CASSYSVSRLAASYEQYF

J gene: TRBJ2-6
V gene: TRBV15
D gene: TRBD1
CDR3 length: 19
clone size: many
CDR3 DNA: TGTGCCACCAGCAGAGTTGGGACAGGGGGTTTCTCTGGGGCCAACGTCCTGACTTTC
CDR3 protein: CATSRVGTGGFSGANVLTF

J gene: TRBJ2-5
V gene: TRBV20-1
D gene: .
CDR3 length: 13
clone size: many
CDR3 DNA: TGCAGTGCTAGTCACGTGAACCAAGAGACCCAGTACTTC
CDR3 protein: CSASHVNQETQYF

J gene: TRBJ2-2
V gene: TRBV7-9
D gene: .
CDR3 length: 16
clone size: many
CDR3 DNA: TGTGCCAGCAGCTTAGATAGGTGGATGAACACCGGGGAGCTGTTTTTT
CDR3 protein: CASSLDRWMNTGELFF

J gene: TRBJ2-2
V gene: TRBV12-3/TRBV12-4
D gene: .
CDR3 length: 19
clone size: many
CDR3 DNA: TGTGCCAGCAGTTTCACCGGTGACCTCTTAACTTTGGGCACCGGGGAGCTGTTTTTT
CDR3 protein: CASSFTGDLLTLGTGELFF

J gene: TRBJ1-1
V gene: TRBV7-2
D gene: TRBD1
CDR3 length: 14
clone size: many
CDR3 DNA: TGTGCCAGCAGCGGCGGGACAGGGGGAACTGAAGCTTTCTTT
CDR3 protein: CASSGGTGGTEAFF

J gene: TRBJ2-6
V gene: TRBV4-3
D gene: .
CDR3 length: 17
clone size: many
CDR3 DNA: TGCGCCAGCAGCCAAGGTGTAGGGAACTCTGGGGCCAACGTCCTGACTTTC
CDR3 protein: CASSQGVGNSGANVLTF

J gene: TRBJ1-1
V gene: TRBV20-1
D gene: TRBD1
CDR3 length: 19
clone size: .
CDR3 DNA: TGCAGTGCTAGGCCGGGACAGGGCGGACATATTTTGCTCGACACTGAAGCTTTCTTT
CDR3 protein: CSARPGQGGHILLDTEAFF

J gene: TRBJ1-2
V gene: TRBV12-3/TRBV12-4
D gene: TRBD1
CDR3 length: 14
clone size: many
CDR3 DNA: TGTGCCAGCAGATTTACAGGGGCTTCGGGCGGCTACACCTTC
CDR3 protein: CASRFTGASGGYTF

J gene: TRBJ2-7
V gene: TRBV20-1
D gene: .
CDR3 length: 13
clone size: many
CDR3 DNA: TGCAGTGCCATAACCGAGGGATCCTACGAGCAGTACTTC
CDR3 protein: CSAITEGSYEQYF

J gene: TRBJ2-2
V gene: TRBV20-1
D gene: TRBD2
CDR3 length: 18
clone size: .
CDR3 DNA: TGCAGTGCTAGAGATTCGAGGGCTAGCGGGGGGGGCCTCCGGGGAGCTGTTTTT
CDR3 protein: CSARDSRASGGGLRGAVF

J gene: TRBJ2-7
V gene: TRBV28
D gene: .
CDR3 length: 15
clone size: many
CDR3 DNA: TGTGCCAGCAGGCCCCCCAGGGGTCTGGGTTACGAGCAGTACTTC
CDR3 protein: CASRPPRGLGYEQYF

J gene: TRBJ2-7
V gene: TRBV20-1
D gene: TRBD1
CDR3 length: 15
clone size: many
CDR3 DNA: TGCAGTGCTAGAGCGGGTACCTTGACAGGGTTCGAGCAGTACTTC
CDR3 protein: CSARAGTLTGFEQYF

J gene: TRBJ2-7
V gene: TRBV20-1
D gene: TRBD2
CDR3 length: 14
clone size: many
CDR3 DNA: TGCAGTGCTCGCGGCCAAGCGGGGATCCACGAGCAGTACTTC
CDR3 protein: CSARGQAGIHEQYF

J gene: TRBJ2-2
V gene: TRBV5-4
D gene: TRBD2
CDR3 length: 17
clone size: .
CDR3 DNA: TGTTCCAGCAGCTTGGGACTAGCGGGGTATGGCACCGGGGAGCTGTTTTTT
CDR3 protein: CSSSLGLAGYGTGELFF

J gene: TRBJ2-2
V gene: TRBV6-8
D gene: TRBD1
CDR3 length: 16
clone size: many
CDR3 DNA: TGTGCCAGCAGTACCGGGACAGGGACGAACACCGGGGAGCTGTTTTTT
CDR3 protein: CASSTGTGTNTGELFF

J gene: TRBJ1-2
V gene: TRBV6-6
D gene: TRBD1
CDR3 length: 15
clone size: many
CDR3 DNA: TGTGCCAGCAGTCCCGGGACAGGGGTAAACTATGGCTACACCTTC
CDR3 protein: CASSPGTGVNYGYTF

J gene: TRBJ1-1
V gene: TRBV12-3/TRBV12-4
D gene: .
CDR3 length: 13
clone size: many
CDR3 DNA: TGTGCCAGCAGTCTCGGGCCAGGGACTGAAGCTTTCTTT
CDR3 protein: CASSLGPGTEAFF

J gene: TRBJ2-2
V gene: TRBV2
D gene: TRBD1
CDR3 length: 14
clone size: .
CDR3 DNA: TGTGCCAGCATTCGACAGGGGGCAACCGGGGAGCTGTTTTTT
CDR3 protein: CASIRQGATGELFF

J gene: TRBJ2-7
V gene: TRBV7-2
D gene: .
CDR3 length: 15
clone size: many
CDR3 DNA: TGTGCCAGCAGCTTAATTCCGGGAGAAAAATACGAGCAGTACTTC
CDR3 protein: CASSLIPGEKYEQYF